These T cell receptor beta chains were read from a single sample in a study of beta chain features in type 1 diabetes. Method: immunoSEQ multiplex PCR; TCRdb's copy keeps in-frame clones and lacks some. The table shows 150,000 or so clones, with 9.2% occurring only once. Sequencing was carried out using central memory CD4+ T cells from blood. These receptors were collected from a man aged 18 to 35 in good health. The conserved cysteine and the conserved F or W are not part of the CDR3 here.

j_call: TRBJ2-7; v_call: TRBV7-9; cdr3_length: 12; cdr3_aa: ASSLSGTSIEQY
j_call: TRBJ2-3; v_call: TRBV4-2; cdr3_length: 14; cdr3_aa: ASSQGVTGSTDTQY
j_call: TRBJ2-1; v_call: TRBV21-1; cdr3_length: 8; cdr3_aa: ASPHNEQF
j_call: TRBJ1-2; v_call: TRBV7-2; cdr3_length: 10; cdr3_aa: ASSPLGRGYT
j_call: TRBJ2-3; v_call: TRBV27; cdr3_length: 15; cdr3_aa: ASYSPGLAPSTDTQY
j_call: TRBJ2-1; v_call: TRBV2; cdr3_length: 13; cdr3_aa: ASSLASTSYNEQF
j_call: TRBJ1-2; v_call: TRBV5-1; cdr3_length: 13; cdr3_aa: ASSLVRTDFDGYT
j_call: TRBJ2-3; v_call: TRBV25-1; cdr3_length: 11; cdr3_aa: ASRSQGSDTQY
j_call: TRBJ2-5; v_call: TRBV7-3; cdr3_length: 10; cdr3_aa: ASSPASGTQY
j_call: TRBJ2-3; v_call: TRBV2; cdr3_length: 13; cdr3_aa: ASSAGTGATDTQY
j_call: TRBJ2-5; v_call: TRBV7-2; cdr3_length: 10; cdr3_aa: ASSADSETQY
j_call: TRBJ2-3; v_call: TRBV9; cdr3_length: 14; cdr3_aa: ASSLSSGFNTDTQY
j_call: TRBJ2-1; v_call: TRBV7-6; cdr3_length: 14; cdr3_aa: ASRLEAGSSYNEQF
j_call: TRBJ1-1; v_call: TRBV11-2; cdr3_length: 10; cdr3_aa: ASSLEAGEAF
j_call: TRBJ1-4; v_call: TRBV21-1; cdr3_length: 12; cdr3_aa: ASSKDRDSEKLF
j_call: TRBJ1-2; v_call: TRBV18; cdr3_length: 13; cdr3_aa: ASSSRDSINYGYT
j_call: TRBJ2-7; v_call: TRBV15; cdr3_length: 11; cdr3_aa: ATSREGLYEQY
j_call: TRBJ1-1; v_call: TRBV10-3; cdr3_length: 10; cdr3_aa: AISGQGDEAF
j_call: TRBJ1-2; v_call: TRBV6-6; cdr3_length: 13; cdr3_aa: ASSYSQLANYGYT
j_call: TRBJ2-7; v_call: TRBV28; cdr3_length: 10; cdr3_aa: ASRLQGYEQY
j_call: TRBJ1-1; v_call: TRBV29-1; cdr3_length: 11; cdr3_aa: SVDKQLNTEAF
j_call: TRBJ2-5; v_call: TRBV5-1; cdr3_length: 11; cdr3_aa: ASSRQGEETQY
j_call: TRBJ2-7; v_call: TRBV5-4; cdr3_length: 11; cdr3_aa: ASSRDRQYEQY
j_call: TRBJ1-4; v_call: TRBV6-6; cdr3_length: 13; cdr3_aa: ASSPLGGGEEKLF
j_call: TRBJ2-2; v_call: TRBV11-2; cdr3_length: 11; cdr3_aa: ASRQGWTGELF
j_call: TRBJ2-1; v_call: TRBV5-6; cdr3_length: 14; cdr3_aa: ASSLRRGVIYNEQF
j_call: TRBJ2-3; v_call: TRBV4-3; cdr3_length: 15; cdr3_aa: ASSQGNGGGGTDTQY
j_call: TRBJ1-2; v_call: TRBV9; cdr3_length: 13; cdr3_aa: ASSPRQGFDYGYT
j_call: TRBJ2-7; v_call: TRBV25-1; cdr3_length: 14; cdr3_aa: ASSDPSGGTSYEQY
j_call: TRBJ1-1; v_call: TRBV4-3; cdr3_length: 12; cdr3_aa: ASSHPVRDTEAF
j_call: TRBJ2-2; v_call: TRBV18; cdr3_length: 17; cdr3_aa: ASSPLRGQATTNTGELF
j_call: TRBJ2-5; v_call: TRBV5-1; cdr3_length: 13; cdr3_aa: ASSWGQGAGETQY
j_call: TRBJ2-3; v_call: TRBV29-1; cdr3_length: 13; cdr3_aa: SAERPSGGTDTQY
j_call: TRBJ1-2; v_call: TRBV7-9; cdr3_length: 13; cdr3_aa: ASSPGQGGGYGYT
j_call: TRBJ2-3; v_call: TRBV5-1; cdr3_length: 13; cdr3_aa: ASSTGGPRSDTQY
j_call: TRBJ2-5; v_call: TRBV7-2; cdr3_length: 9; cdr3_aa: ASSRGETQY
j_call: TRBJ2-3; v_call: TRBV11-1; cdr3_length: 11; cdr3_aa: ASSLFSPDTQY
j_call: TRBJ2-4; v_call: TRBV6-5; cdr3_length: 14; cdr3_aa: ASSYSAARGKNIQY
j_call: TRBJ2-5; v_call: TRBV18; cdr3_length: 14; cdr3_aa: ASSPMNREGEETQY
j_call: TRBJ2-7; v_call: TRBV7-2; cdr3_length: 13; cdr3_aa: ASSLLPLHTYEQY
j_call: TRBJ1-5; v_call: TRBV30; cdr3_length: 11; cdr3_aa: AWSGGSNQPQH
j_call: TRBJ2-3; v_call: TRBV4-1; cdr3_length: 14; cdr3_aa: ASSQGAGALTDTQY
j_call: TRBJ2-3; v_call: TRBV5-8; cdr3_length: 12; cdr3_aa: ASSLVLGRDTQY
j_call: TRBJ2-1; v_call: TRBV9; cdr3_length: 13; cdr3_aa: ASSGQGAEVNEQF
j_call: TRBJ2-7; v_call: TRBV2; cdr3_length: 13; cdr3_aa: ASIRTPGGSYEQY
j_call: TRBJ1-2; v_call: TRBV28; cdr3_length: 10; cdr3_aa: ASSFGGSGYT
j_call: TRBJ1-2; v_call: TRBV12-5; cdr3_length: 11; cdr3_aa: ASGLGGSSGYT
j_call: TRBJ2-1; v_call: TRBV5-4; cdr3_length: 13; cdr3_aa: ATLEGLAGGREQF
j_call: TRBJ2-5; v_call: TRBV4-1; cdr3_length: 10; cdr3_aa: ASSQVRQEQY
j_call: TRBJ1-5; v_call: TRBV7-2; cdr3_length: 14; cdr3_aa: ASSFLGTGVNQPQH
j_call: TRBJ2-2; v_call: TRBV7-2; cdr3_length: 13; cdr3_aa: ASRKTGGSTGELF
j_call: TRBJ1-5; v_call: TRBV7-8; cdr3_length: 13; cdr3_aa: ASSNQGSSNQPQH
j_call: TRBJ1-2; v_call: TRBV4-3; cdr3_length: 12; cdr3_aa: ASSQESGANGYT
j_call: TRBJ1-1; v_call: TRBV4-1; cdr3_length: 12; cdr3_aa: ASSQDLGDTEAF